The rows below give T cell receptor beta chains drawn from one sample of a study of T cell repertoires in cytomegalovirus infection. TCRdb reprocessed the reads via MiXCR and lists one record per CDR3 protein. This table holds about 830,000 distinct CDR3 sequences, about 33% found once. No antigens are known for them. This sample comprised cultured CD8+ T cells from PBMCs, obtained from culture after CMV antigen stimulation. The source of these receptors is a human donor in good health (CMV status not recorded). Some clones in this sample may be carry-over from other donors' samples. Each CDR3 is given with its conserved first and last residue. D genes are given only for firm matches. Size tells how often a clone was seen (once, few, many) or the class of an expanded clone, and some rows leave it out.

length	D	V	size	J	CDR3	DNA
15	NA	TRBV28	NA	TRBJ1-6	CASSLFPGSNSPLHF	TGTGCCAGCAGTTTATTCCCCGGGTCCAATTCACCCCTCCACTTT
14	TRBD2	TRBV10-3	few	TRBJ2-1	CAIAGEGAYNEQFF	TGTGCCATCGCTGGGGAGGGAGCTTACAATGAGCAGTTCTTC
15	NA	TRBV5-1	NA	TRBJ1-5	CASSSRRQINQPQHF	TGCGCCAGCAGCTCGCGACGACAGATCAATCAGCCCCAGCATTTT
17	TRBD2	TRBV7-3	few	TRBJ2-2	CASSLTFLRGAAGELFF	TGTGCCAGCAGCTTAACGTTTCTGCGGGGGGCGGCCGGGGAGCTGTTTTTT
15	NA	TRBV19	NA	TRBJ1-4	CASSMRRELGEKLFF	TGTGCCAGTAGTATGAGGAGGGAATTGGGTGAAAAACTGTTTTTT
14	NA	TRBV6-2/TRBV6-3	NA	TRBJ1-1	CASSPSQGGFEAFF	TGTGCCAGCAGCCCGTCCCAGGGAGGCTTTGAAGCTTTCTTT
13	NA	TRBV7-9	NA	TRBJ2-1	CASSLGTENEQFF	TGTGCCAGCAGCTTAGGGACGGAGAATGAGCAGTTCTTC
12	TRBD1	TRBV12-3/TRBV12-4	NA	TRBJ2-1	CASSIGTDKQFF	TGTGCCAGCAGTATCGGGACAGACAAGCAGTTCTTC
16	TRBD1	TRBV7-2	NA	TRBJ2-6	CASRLASGTGKNVLTF	TGTGCCAGCAGATTAGCCTCCGGGACAGGGAAGAACGTCCTGACTTTC
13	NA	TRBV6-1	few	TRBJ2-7	CASNLLASYEQYF	TGTGCCAGCAACCTTTTAGCCTCCTACGAGCAGTACTTC
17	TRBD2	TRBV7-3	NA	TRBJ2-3	CASSFHGLVEGTDTQYF	TGTGCCAGCAGCTTCCACGGACTAGTGGAGGGGACAGATACGCAGTATTTT